The sequence of this TCR beta chain was determined in a study of CD8 T cells in ankylosing spondylitis. Study-wide results and limits: Fewer than 10 highly homologous variants formed a TCR beta motif that appeared characteristic of ankylosing spondylitis blood. In peripheral blood, disease-linked CD8+ clones occurred at relatively low frequencies. Reportedly, disease-linked clones are significantly enriched in ankylosing spondylitis patients' matched synovial fluid.

The CDR3 runs 16 residues. Germline assignment: CDR1 SGDLS and CDR2 YYNGEE. V was shortened by 4 bases and J by 4 bases, with 19 bases between the two germline ends. This clonotype has at least ten counts. Its antigen is unidentified. In TCRdb, the 5' RACE reads were re-called with MiXCR into one record per CDR3 protein. The sample consists of about 92,000 distinct CDR3 sequences, approximately 9% of them appearing once. Sequenced sample: blood, either unsorted or a sorted T cell fraction (not recorded which). The J gene is TRBJ2-3, the V gene TRBV9; D is unresolved. The origin of this receptor is a male donor with ankylosing spondylitis or in good health (not recorded which). CDR3: CASSPTSLYIADTQYF. CDR3 sequence (DNA): TGTGCCAGCAGCCCCACCTCCTTATATATCGCAGATACGCAGTATTTT.